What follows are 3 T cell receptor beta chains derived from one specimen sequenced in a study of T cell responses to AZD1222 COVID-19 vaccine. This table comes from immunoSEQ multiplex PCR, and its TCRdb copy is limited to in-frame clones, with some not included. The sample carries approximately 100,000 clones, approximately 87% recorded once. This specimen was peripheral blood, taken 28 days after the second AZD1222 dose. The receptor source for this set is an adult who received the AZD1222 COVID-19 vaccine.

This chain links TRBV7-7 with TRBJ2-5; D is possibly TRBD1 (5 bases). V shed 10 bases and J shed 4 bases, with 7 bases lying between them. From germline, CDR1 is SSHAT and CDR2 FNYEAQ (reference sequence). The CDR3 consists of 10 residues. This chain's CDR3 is CATGLETQYF. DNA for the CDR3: TGTGCCACAGGGCTAGAGACCCAGTACTTC.

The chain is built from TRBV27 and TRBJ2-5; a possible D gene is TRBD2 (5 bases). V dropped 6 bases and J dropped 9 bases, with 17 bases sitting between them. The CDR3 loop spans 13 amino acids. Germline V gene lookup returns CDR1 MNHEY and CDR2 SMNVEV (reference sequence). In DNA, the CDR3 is TGTGCCAGCAGCGCGGGCCAGTCCCCTGCCCAGTACTTC. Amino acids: CASSAGQSPAQYF.

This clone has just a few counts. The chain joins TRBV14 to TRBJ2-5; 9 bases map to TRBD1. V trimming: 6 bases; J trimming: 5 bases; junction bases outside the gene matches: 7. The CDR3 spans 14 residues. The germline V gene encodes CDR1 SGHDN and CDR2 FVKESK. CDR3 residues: CASRGTGKLETQYF. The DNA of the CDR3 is TGTGCCAGCAGGGGGACAGGGAAATTGGAGACCCAGTACTTC.